This TCR beta chain was captured in a study of blood T cells in healthy people across ages. The use of a sample-barcoded 5' primer and a J-beta primer mix characterized a second PCR of roughly 7 to 11 cycles. TCRdb independently ran MiXCR on the 5' RACE reads; one entry per CDR3 protein. Of about 1.1 million distinct CDR3 sequences listed, roughly two fifths are singletons. Germline V gives CDR1 MNHEY, CDR2 SMNVEV (reference sequence). The CDR3 spans 16 residues. The sequenced sample consisted of blood. This sequence was found in a man aged 18 to 29 in good health. The chain combines TRBV27 with TRBJ2-5; maybe TRBD1 (7 bases). The end of the DNA aligns better with TRBJ2-7, so the J call may be wrong. CDR3 protein: CASSLSTGDRVYEQYF. The DNA for the CDR3 is TGTGCCAGCAGTTTATCGACGGGGGACAGAGTCTACGAGCAGTACTTC.